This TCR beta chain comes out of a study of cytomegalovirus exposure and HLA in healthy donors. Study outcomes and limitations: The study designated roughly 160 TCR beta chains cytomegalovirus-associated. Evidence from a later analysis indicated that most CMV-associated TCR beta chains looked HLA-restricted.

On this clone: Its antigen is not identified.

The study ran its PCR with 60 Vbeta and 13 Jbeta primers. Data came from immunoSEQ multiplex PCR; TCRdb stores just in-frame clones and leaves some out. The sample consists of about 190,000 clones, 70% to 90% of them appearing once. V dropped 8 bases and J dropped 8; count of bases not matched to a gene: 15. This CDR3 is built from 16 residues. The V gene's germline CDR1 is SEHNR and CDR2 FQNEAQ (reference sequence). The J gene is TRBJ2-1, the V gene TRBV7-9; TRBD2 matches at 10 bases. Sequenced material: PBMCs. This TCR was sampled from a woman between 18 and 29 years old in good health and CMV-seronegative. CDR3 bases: TGTGCCAGCTCCACCCCCCGAGCGGGAGGGTTGGATGAGCAGTTCTTC. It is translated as CASSTPRAGGLDEQFF.